A single sample gave rise to the 24 T cell receptor beta chains below, sequenced in a study of T cell responses to AZD1222 COVID-19 vaccine. Clones were read by immunoSEQ multiplex PCR, and TCRdb kept only the in-frame ones, dropping some. Of around 92,000 clones in the sample, roughly 93% were seen once. The sequencing here drew on peripheral blood, taken on day 0 of AZD1222 vaccination. The receptors here all came from an adult in good health.

The chain has TRBV11-3 and TRBJ2-1, with 7 bases identical to TRBD2. Germline V gives CDR1 SGHNT, CDR2 YENEEA. There are 18 residues in the CDR3. Trimming at V came to 0 bases and at J to 0 bases, leaving 8 bases not matched to a gene. The CDR3 coding sequence is TGTGCCAGCAGCTTAGAGCATGGAGGGACTACCTCCTACAATGAGCAGTTCTTC. This translates into CASSLEHGGTTSYNEQFF.

The CDR3 DNA sequence: TGTGCCAGCGCGGGGGGCCGTAAAGATGGCGAGCAGTACTTC. Translating it yields CASAGGRKDGEQYF. The rearrangement uses TRBV27 and TRBJ2-7, with TRBD2 matching 8 bases. The trim removed 8 bases at V and 6 bases at J, leaving 12 bases unmatched. The CDR3 length is 14 residues. Germline CDR1 MNHEY, CDR2 SMNVEV (reference sequence).

The chain employs TRBV4-3 and TRBJ1-1; the D gene is possibly TRBD1 (5 bases). CDR1 LGHNA and CDR2 YSLEER come from the germline V gene. This CDR3 region has 14 residues. V dropped 4 bases and J dropped 1 base, with 10 bases sitting between them. The CDR3 loop reads CASSPRTGNTEAFF. DNA for the CDR3: TGCGCCAGCAGCCCCCGCACAGGGAACACTGAAGCTTTCTTT.

The chain links TRBV6-2 or TRBV6-3 to TRBJ2-7, with D tentatively TRBD1 (5 bases). This CDR3 contains 13 residues. Trimming stripped 5 bases from V and 4 bases from J, with 12 bases between. CDR1 and CDR2 from the germline V gene are MNHEY and SVGEGT. The CDR3 coding sequence is TGTGCCAGCAGTGCGTATCAGGGTTACGAGCAGTACTTC. It yields the protein CASSAYQGYEQYF.

The chain uses TRBV7-2 and TRBJ1-4; D is undetermined. Trimming removed 7 bases at V and 5 bases at J, with 14 bases between. The CDR3 contains 14 residues. Germline CDR1 and CDR2: SGHTA and FQGNSA. The DNA for the CDR3 is TGTGCCAGCACCCAAAGTTCGATGAATGAAAAACTGTTTTTT. This translates into CASTQSSMNEKLFF.

This sequence joins TRBV9 and TRBJ2-3; 9 bases align to TRBD2. Per germline, CDR1 SGDLS and CDR2 YYNGEE. The CDR3 consists of 14 residues. V shed 2 bases, J shed 6 bases, and the junction held 4 bases outside the gene matches. CDR3 loop: CASSVGGGADTQYF. Here the CDR3 DNA reads TGTGCCAGCAGCGTCGGCGGGGGGGCGGATACGCAGTATTTT.

The rearrangement uses TRBV7-2 and TRBJ1-5; possibly TRBD1 for D (5 bases). Trimming removed 5 bases at V and 3 bases at J, with 8 bases between. In germline, CDR1 is SGHTA, CDR2 FQGNSA. The length of the CDR3 is 13 residues. The CDR3 reads CASSLGVNQPQHF. CDR3 DNA sequence: TGTGCCAGCAGCCTAGGGGTCAATCAGCCCCAGCATTTT. Supplemented by reference TRBV7-2 and TRBJ1-5, the full variable domain reads GAGVSQSPSNKVTEKGKDVELRCDPISGHTALYWYRQSLGQGLEFLIYFQGNSAPDKSGLPSDRFSAERTGGSVSTLTIQRTQQEDSAVYLCASSLGVNQPQHFGDGTRLSIL.

This clone appeared a single time. The chain uses TRBV9 and TRBJ2-7; 7 nucleotides line up with TRBD1. The junction had 9 bases not matched to a gene; V was cut back by 0 bases and J by 6 bases. Germline loops: CDR1 SGDLS, CDR2 YYNGEE. This CDR3 is 15 amino acids long. CDR3 coding DNA: TGTGCCAGCAGCGTAGCTACAGGGGTAATCGGCGAGCAGTACTTC. Amino acids: CASSVATGVIGEQYF.

The genes are TRBV28 and TRBJ2-7; D is unresolved. CDR3 length: 13 amino acids. CDR1 and CDR2 from the germline V gene are MDHEN and SYDVKM. The germline V and J ends were trimmed by 7 bases and 1 base, with 11 bases remaining between them. The CDR3 bases are TGTGCCAGCAATTTGAGTCCATCCTACGAGCAGTACTTC. Its translation is CASNLSPSYEQYF.

CDR3 amino acids: CASSQVLLAFSYEQYF. In DNA, the CDR3 is TGTGCCAGCAGCCAAGTATTGCTGGCGTTTTCCTACGAGCAGTACTTC. The chain is built from TRBV3-1 (or the pseudogene TRBV3-2) and TRBJ2-7; no firm D call. V dropped 1 base and J dropped 1 base, with 14 bases sitting between them. This CDR3 is 16 amino acids long. In germline, CDR1 is LGHDT, CDR2 YNNKEL (reference sequence).

The chain has TRBV14 and TRBJ1-6, with D hard to call. Germline V gene sequence: CDR1 SGHDN, CDR2 FVKESK. The CDR3 loop spans 13 amino acids. V dropped 0 bases and J dropped 8 bases, with 5 bases sitting between them. CDR3 sequence: CASSQDPDSPLHF. In nucleotides, the CDR3 is TGTGCCAGCAGCCAAGATCCCGATTCACCCCTCCACTTT.

This clone was picked up a small number of times. This chain links TRBV23-1 with TRBJ2-5; no firm D call. TRBV23-1 is sorted into the ORF group, with uncertain function. V shed 3 bases and J shed 5 bases, with 13 bases lying between them. The CDR3 sequence is 14 residues long. The CDR3: CASSHRWMRETQYF. DNA of the CDR3: TGCGCCAGCAGTCATCGGTGGATGCGGGAGACCCAGTACTTC.

The chain carries TRBV28 and TRBJ2-3, with D unresolved. Germline V lookup: CDR1 MDHEN, CDR2 SYDVKM. The CDR3 totals 17 residues. The ends were cut back, 8 bases at V and 0 bases at J, with 21 bases in the middle. The CDR3 reads CASAPATESTSTDTQYF. As DNA, the CDR3 is TGTGCCAGCGCCCCGGCGACGGAATCGACTAGCACAGATACGCAGTATTTT.

The V gene is TRBV28, the J gene TRBJ1-5; 7 bases map to TRBD1. Trimming cost V 7 bases and J 3 bases; bases outside gene matches: 6. Germline V gene data show CDR1 as MDHEN and CDR2 as SYDVKM. CDR3 length: 14 residues. CDR3 residues: CASIGGTVNQPQHF. CDR3 in DNA: TGTGCCAGCATTGGGGGGACAGTCAATCAGCCCCAGCATTTT.

The rearrangement links TRBV19 to TRBJ1-4; tentative D call: TRBD1 (5 bases). The CDR3 is 17 residues long. V was shortened by 1 base and J by 8 bases, with 20 bases between the two germline ends. CDR1 is LNHDA and CDR2 is SQIVND in the germline V gene (reference sequence). The CDR3 sequence: CASSIVVGTTRMEKLFF. CDR3 nucleotides: TGTGCCAGTAGTATAGTTGTGGGGACCACGAGAATGGAAAAACTGTTTTTT.

This chain joins TRBV4-1 and TRBJ1-2; TRBD1 might be the D (5 bases). Germline-derived CDR1 and CDR2 are MGHRA and YSYEKL. V lost 5 bases to trimming and J lost 4 bases, with 17 bases between them. This CDR3 contains 15 residues. The CDR3 here is CASSSPLGRVYGYTF. The DNA of the CDR3 is TGCGCCAGCAGCTCCCCCCTTGGCAGGGTCTATGGCTACACCTTC.

As DNA, the CDR3 is TGTGCCAGCAGCTTAGTCGCGAGGACAGAGGTTATGAACACTGAAGCTTTCTTT. It translates to CASSLVARTEVMNTEAFF. V is TRBV11-2 and J is TRBJ1-1; D perhaps matches TRBD1 (6 bases). The germline V and J ends were trimmed by 1 base and 0 bases, with 18 bases remaining between them. Germline CDR1 reads SGHAT; CDR2 reads FQNNGV. This CDR3 region has 18 residues.

V usage is TRBV6-5 and J usage is TRBJ2-4; D gene uncertain. The CDR3 length is 11 residues. V lost 7 bases to trimming and J lost 5 bases, with 6 bases between them. Germline loops: CDR1 MNHEY, CDR2 SVGAGI. The CDR3 DNA reads TGTGCCAGCATGACTGAAAACATTCAGTACTTC. Protein product: CASMTENIQYF.

The gene calls are TRBV5-1 and TRBJ2-5, with 8 bases that match TRBD1. This CDR3 comprises 15 residues. Germline V lookup: CDR1 SGHRS, CDR2 YFSETQ. After removal of 2 bases from V and 4 bases from J, the junction contained 7 bases not matched to a gene. The CDR3 DNA reads TGCGCCAGCAGCTTCCAGGCAGGGGGCGCAGAGACCCAGTACTTC. Translated: CASSFQAGGAETQYF.

This chain links TRBV18 with TRBJ2-5; D gene unclear. CDR1 and CDR2 from the germline V gene are KGHSH and LQKENI. This CDR3 has 14 amino acids. V dropped 0 bases and J dropped 1 base, with 6 bases sitting between them. The CDR3, as DNA: TGTGCCAGCTCACCACCGAGTTTCCAAGAGACCCAGTACTTC. Protein: CASSPPSFQETQYF.

In its sample, this clone was seen once. The V and J genes are TRBV27 and TRBJ2-7; possible D gene TRBD1, 6 bases. V lost 4 bases and J 3 bases, leaving 7 bases between the germline ends. CDR3 size: 12 residues. CDR1 is MNHEY, CDR2 SMNVEV, per germline (reference sequence). The CDR3 coding sequence is TGTGCCAGCAGTTCACAGGGCTACGAGCAGTACTTC. Protein product: CASSSQGYEQYF.

V and J are TRBV12-3 or TRBV12-4 and TRBJ1-6; TRBD1 is a possible D gene (6 bases). CDR3 length equals 13 residues. V was clipped by 7 bases and J by 10 bases, with 14 bases between them. CDR3 protein: CASMGARRSPLHF. Here the CDR3 DNA reads TGTGCCAGCATGGGGGCGCGGCGGTCACCCCTCCACTTT.

The gene calls are TRBV9 and TRBJ2-1, with 13 bases fitting TRBD2. The CDR3 contains 18 residues. V shed 4 bases and J 4 bases; nucleotides not matched to a gene: 11. CDR1 is SGDLS, CDR2 YYNGEE, per germline. For the CDR3, the DNA is TGTGCCAGCAGCCCAAGGACTAGCGGGGGAGGAAAGTACAATGAGCAGTTCTTC. It is translated as CASSPRTSGGGKYNEQFF.

V gene TRBV3-1 (or the pseudogene TRBV3-2) combines with J gene TRBJ1-2; maybe TRBD1 (6 bases). V gave up 1 base and J gave up 3 bases, with 12 bases separating them. CDR1 and CDR2 (germline): LGHDT, YNNKEL (reference sequence). This CDR3 spans 15 amino acids. DNA for the CDR3: TGTGCCAGCAGCCAAGGGCAGGGGATGGACTATGGCTACACCTTC. This translates into CASSQGQGMDYGYTF.